A selection of T cell receptor beta chains follows, all from one sample in a study of Graves' ophthalmopathy and Graves' hyperthyroidism. One entry per CDR3 protein results from TCRdb running MiXCR on the multiplex PCR reads. This sample carries 150,000 to 200,000 distinct CDR3 sequences, approximately 40% of them seen once, and the ten largest clones take roughly 9%. The specimen was peripheral blood. Receptor source: a man aged 25 to 40 with Graves' ophthalmopathy. The CDR3 runs from the conserved cysteine through the conserved F or W.

CAAVTGGGNSPLHF	TRBV30
CASSFVASGIKNIQYF	TRBV12-3/TRBV12-4
CASSPTGTDKNTEAFF	TRBV12-3/TRBV12-4
CASETPGGVQETQYF	TRBV28
CASSYGGAYYEQYF	TRBV6-5
CASSFGPRETQYF	TRBV12-3/TRBV12-4
CASSKGTGTGNTIYF	TRBV28
CASSQDPVGMGGSRGGYTF	TRBV4-1
CASNGDREFAYEQYF	TRBV28
CASSPLGSQETQYF	TRBV28
CASRTGQGSGTEAFF	TRBV12-3/TRBV12-4
CASSPFRHASTNYGYTF	TRBV6-2/TRBV6-3
CASSPSVGEAFF	TRBV5-1
CASRDRQGPPYEQYF	TRBV27
CASSFGWDRSYEQYF	TRBV5-1
CASSTDRAFYGYTF	TRBV6-1
CASSVSGGRQETQYF	TRBV6-1
CASSPSSTSSDEQYF	TRBV19
CASRGSGGQETQYF	TRBV7-9
CASSEYFPADSPLHF	TRBV25-1
CASRGTGQNYEQYF	TRBV12-3/TRBV12-4
CSEKGQGDTEAFF	TRBV29-1
CASSSNWTGIALYEQYF	TRBV11-3
CASAVAYNSPLHF	TRBV12-3/TRBV12-4
CASSPPGQARYGYTF	TRBV19
CASSFWGRRTYEQYF	TRBV28
CASSPRTGQVITYEQYF	TRBV6-2/TRBV6-3
CASSYSGRALTYEQYF	TRBV6-2/TRBV6-3
CASSVRPVYGYTF	TRBV12-3/TRBV12-4
CAWSLQGPNYGYTF	TRBV30
CAISQANTGELFF	TRBV10-3
CASSSIPQETQYF	TRBV11-2
CASSLDGQGAPHF	TRBV7-8
CASRYGQDHAETQYF	TRBV12-3/TRBV12-4
CASSRGQGGNQPQHF	TRBV6-1
CSVAWTAGSEQYF	TRBV29-1
CASSDLAMAETQYF	TRBV19
CASSTATGTPTKNTEAFF	TRBV5-1
CASSIPRGMTASYGYTF	TRBV11-2